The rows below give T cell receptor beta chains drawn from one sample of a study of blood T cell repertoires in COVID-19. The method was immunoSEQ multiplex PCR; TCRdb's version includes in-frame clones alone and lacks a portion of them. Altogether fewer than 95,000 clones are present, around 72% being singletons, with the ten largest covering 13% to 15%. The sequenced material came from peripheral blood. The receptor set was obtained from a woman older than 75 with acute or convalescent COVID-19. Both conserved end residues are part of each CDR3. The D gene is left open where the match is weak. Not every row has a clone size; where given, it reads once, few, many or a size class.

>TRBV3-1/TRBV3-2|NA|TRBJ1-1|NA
TGTGCCAGCAGACCCGGGACACCGAACACTGAAGCTTTCTTT
CASRPGTPNTEAFF
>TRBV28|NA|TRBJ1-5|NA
TGTGCCAGCAGTTTATCTAAGGGGTTAGGGTCCCTCAATCAGCCCCAGCATTTT
CASSLSKGLGSLNQPQHF
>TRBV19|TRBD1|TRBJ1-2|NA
TGTGCCAGTAGTATCCTGCAACAGGGGGCGAGACTGGATGGCTACACCTTC
CASSILQQGARLDGYTF
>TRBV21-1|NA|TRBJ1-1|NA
TGTGCCAGCAGCAAAGGGAGGGGCTTTACAGGGGCCAGCACTGAAGCTTTCTTT
CASSKGRGFTGASTEAFF
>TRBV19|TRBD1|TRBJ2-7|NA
TGTGCCAGTAGTATGGCCCCGGGACAGGGTACCTACGAGCAGTACTTC
CASSMAPGQGTYEQYF
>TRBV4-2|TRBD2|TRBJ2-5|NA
TGTGCCAGCAGCCAAGATAGGTCTAGCGGTCAAGAGACCCAGTACTTC
CASSQDRSSGQETQYF
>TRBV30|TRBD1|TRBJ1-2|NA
TGTGCCTGGAGTCGGGACAGGGAGACCTTC
CAWSRDRETF
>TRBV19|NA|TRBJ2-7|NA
TGTGCCGGATCAACAGGGCGCTCCTACGAGCAGTACTTC
CAGSTGRSYEQYF
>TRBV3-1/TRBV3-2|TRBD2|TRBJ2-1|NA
TGTGCCAGCAGCCGGTGGACTAGCGGGGGATACAATGAGCAGTTCTTC
CASSRWTSGGYNEQFF
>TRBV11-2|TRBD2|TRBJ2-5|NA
TGTGCCAGCAGTTTACTAGCGCTCGAGACCCAGTACTTC
CASSLLALETQYF
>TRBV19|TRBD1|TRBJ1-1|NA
TGTGCCAGTAGTATTAGGGGGACAGAGAGGAACACTGAAGCTTTCTTT
CASSIRGTERNTEAFF
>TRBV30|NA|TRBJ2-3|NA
TGTGCCTGGAGTGTAGCGCGGCTCACGGGGGATACGCAGTATTTT
CAWSVARLTGDTQYF
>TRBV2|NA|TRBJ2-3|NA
TGTGCCAGCACCCAATCTCCATATACTAGCACAGATACGCAGTATTTT
CASTQSPYTSTDTQYF
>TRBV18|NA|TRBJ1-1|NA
TGTGCCAGCTCACCAGAGGGTTTGAGCACTGAAGCTTTCTTT
CASSPEGLSTEAFF
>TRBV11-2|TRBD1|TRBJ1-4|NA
TGTGCCAGCAGCTTACTTCAGGGGGTTAGAGGTGAAAAACTGTTTTTT
CASSLLQGVRGEKLFF
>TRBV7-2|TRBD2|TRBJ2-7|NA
TGTGCCAGCAGCTTAAGGACTAGCGGGGTCTACGAGCAGTACTTC
CASSLRTSGVYEQYF
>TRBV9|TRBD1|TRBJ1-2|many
TGTGCCAGCAGCGTCCGCGGGGCAGGGGGATACACCTTC
CASSVRGAGGYTF
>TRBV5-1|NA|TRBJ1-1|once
TGCGCCAGCACCGGGAACACTGAAGCTTTCTTT
CASTGNTEAFF
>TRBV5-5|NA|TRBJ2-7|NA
TGTGCCAGCAGCTTGACCCCCGGGAGCCTCTACGAGCAGTACTTC
CASSLTPGSLYEQYF
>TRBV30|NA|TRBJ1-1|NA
TGTGCCTGGAGCCAAGCACGGAGGACTGAAGCTTTCTTT
CAWSQARRTEAFF
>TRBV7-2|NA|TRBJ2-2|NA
TGTGCCAGCAGCTTTGGAGGCACCGGGGAGCTGTTTTTT
CASSFGGTGELFF
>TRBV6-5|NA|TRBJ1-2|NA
TGTGCCAGCAGTCCACAACAGCGGTATGGCTACACCTTC
CASSPQQRYGYTF
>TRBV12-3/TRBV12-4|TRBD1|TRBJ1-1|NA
TGTGCCAGCATCCCACAGGGGGGCACTGAAGCTTTCTTT
CASIPQGGTEAFF
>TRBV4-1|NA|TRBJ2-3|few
TGCGCCAGCAGCCAAGATCAGTGGGGGGGGGCTTTCACAGATACGCAGTATTTT
CASSQDQWGGAFTDTQYF
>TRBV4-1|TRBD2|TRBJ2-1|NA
TGCGCCAGCAGCCAAGATCGCCTAGCGGGAGGCTACAATGAGCAGTTCTTC
CASSQDRLAGGYNEQFF
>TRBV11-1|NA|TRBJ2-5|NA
TGTGCCAGCAGCCTACTTCAGGGGATAGGGGAGACCCAGTACTTC
CASSLLQGIGETQYF
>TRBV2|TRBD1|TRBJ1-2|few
TGTGCCAGCAGCGGGACAGACTATGGCTACACCTTC
CASSGTDYGYTF
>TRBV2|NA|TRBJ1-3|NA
TGTGCCAGCAGCGGTTGGACAGCGGGATTCTCTGGAAACACCATATATTTT
CASSGWTAGFSGNTIYF
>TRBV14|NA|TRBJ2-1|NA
TGTGCCAGCAGCCCCATAGGGTGGGAGTACGGTGAGCAGTTCTTC
CASSPIGWEYGEQFF
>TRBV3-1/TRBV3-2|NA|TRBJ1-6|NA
TGTGCCAGCAGCCAATGGGAGACACCCCTCCACTTT
CASSQWETPLHF
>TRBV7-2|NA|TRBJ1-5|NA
TGTGCCAGCAGCCTCCGGGGTGGCAATCAGCCCCAGCATTTT
CASSLRGGNQPQHF
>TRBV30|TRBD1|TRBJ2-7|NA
TGTGCCTGGAGTGTATTAGGGGGCCATCACGAGCAGTACTTC
CAWSVLGGHHEQYF
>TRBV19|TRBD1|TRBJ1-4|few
TGTGCCAGTATCGACAGGGCGGGTGCAACTAATGAAAAACTGTTTTTT
CASIDRAGATNEKLFF
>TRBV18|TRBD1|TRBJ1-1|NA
TGTGCCAGCTCACCTAGACAGGGAAAGAATGAAGCTTTCTTT
CASSPRQGKNEAFF
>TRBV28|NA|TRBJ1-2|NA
TGTGCCAGCAGGTCACCGAGTGGCTACACCTTC
CASRSPSGYTF
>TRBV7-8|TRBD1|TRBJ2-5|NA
TGTGCCAGCAGCTTAGCCGGACAGGGGGCGCTAGAGACCCAGTACTTC
CASSLAGQGALETQYF
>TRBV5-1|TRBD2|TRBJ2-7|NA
TGCGCCAGCAGCCAAGGTGGGACTAGCGGGGTCTACGAGCAGTACTTC
CASSQGGTSGVYEQYF
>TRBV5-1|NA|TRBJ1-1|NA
TGCGCCAGCAGGCTTCTCCTTTTAGACACTGAAGCTTTCTTT
CASRLLLLDTEAFF
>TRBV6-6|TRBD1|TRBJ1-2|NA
TGTGCCAGCAGCGACATTAAGACAGGGGACTATGGCTACACCTTC
CASSDIKTGDYGYTF
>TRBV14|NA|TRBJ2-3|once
TGTGCCAGCAGCATGGACAAGAGCACAGATACGCAGTATTTT
CASSMDKSTDTQYF
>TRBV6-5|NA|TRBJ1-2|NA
TGTGCCAGCAGCTTCAGGGGCGTTATTGATGGCTACACCTTC
CASSFRGVIDGYTF
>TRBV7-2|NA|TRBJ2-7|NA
TGTGCCAGCAGCCCGCAAGGGGGGGACTACGAGCAGTACTTC
CASSPQGGDYEQYF
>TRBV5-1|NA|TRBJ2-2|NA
TGCGCCAGCAGCTTCGGTCAGGGGACCGGGGAGCTGTTTTTT
CASSFGQGTGELFF
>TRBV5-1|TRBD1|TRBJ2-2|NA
TGCGCCAGCAGCTTTTCGACAGGGGTTACCGGGGAGCTGTTTTTT
CASSFSTGVTGELFF
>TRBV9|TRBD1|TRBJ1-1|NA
TGTGCCAGCAGCGTTGGGACAGGGCTTTTGAACACTGAAGCTTTCTTT
CASSVGTGLLNTEAFF
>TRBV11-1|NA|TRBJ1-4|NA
TGTGCCAGCAGCTTAGGACTTTCCGAAAAACTGTTTTTT
CASSLGLSEKLFF
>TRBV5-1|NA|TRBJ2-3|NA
TGCGCCAGCAGCTTGGGGCTGGTGTTTGGCACAGATACGCAGTATTTT
CASSLGLVFGTDTQYF
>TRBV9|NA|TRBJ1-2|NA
TGTGCCAGCAGCGTAGACGGGTACGATGGCTACACCTTC
CASSVDGYDGYTF
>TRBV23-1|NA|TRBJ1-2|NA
TGCCAGGCAAACTATGGCTACACCTTC
CQANYGYTF